This T cell receptor (beta chain) was sequenced for a study of shared clonotypes between healthy human individuals. V gave up 6 bases and J gave up 8 bases; unmatched junction bases: 9. The germline CDR1 and CDR2 sequences are SQVTM and ANQGSEA. The CDR3 sequence is 13 residues long. Repertoires were generated with immunoSEQ multiplex PCR, while TCRdb's copy carries only in-frame clones and drops some. Among a few million clones listed, around 92% were seen once. The TCR was taken from a man aged 18 to 30 in good health. Some clones in this sample may be carry-over from other donors' samples. The source material was naive CD4+ T cells from PBMCs. Regarding subset: CD45RA+ positively selected. The rearrangement joins TRBV29-1 to TRBJ1-4, with 7 bases identical to TRBD1. CDR3 DNA sequence: TGCAGCGTCGCCGACAGGGTGGGCGAAAAACTGTTTTTT. Translating gives CSVADRVGEKLFF.